The clone carrying this TCR beta chain was observed a few times. No antigen is known for it. These data belong to a study of T cell repertoires in cytomegalovirus infection. On the study more broadly: Public TCR beta signatures were indicative of both CMV infection and a matching HLA type. Study conclusions and caveats: CMV-specific HLA-C-restricted TCR beta clonotypes dominated the ex vivo response. Summed frequency of public TCR beta families distinguished CMV carriers with the relevant HLA.

TCRdb analysed the reads with MiXCR anew, one entry per CDR3 protein. The data show 350,000 to 450,000 distinct CDR3 sequences, around a sixth seen once. V lost 6 bases to trimming and J lost 10 bases; unmatched junction nucleotides: 11. Germline assignment: CDR1 DFQATT and CDR2 SNEGSKA (reference sequence). This CDR3 region has 15 residues. The source material was PBMCs. The TCR sequence derives from a human donor in good health (CMV status not recorded). Some clones in this sample may be carry-over from other donors' samples. The chain couples TRBV20-1 to TRBJ2-1, with 14 bases aligning to TRBD2. CDR3 sequence reads: CSARTSGRSEGEQFF. The CDR3 DNA follows: TGCAGTGCCAGGACTAGCGGGAGGTCTGAGGGAGAGCAGTTCTTC.